This T cell receptor (beta chain) was identified in a study of CD8 T cells in Susac syndrome. About the research overall: When blood was drawn, the patients with Susac syndrome were therapy-naive, on corticosteroids, or on intravenous immunoglobulin alone.

Negative isolation was applied to CD8+ and CD4+ T cells, and FACS enrichment was applied to TEMRA cells. This CDR3 comprises 16 residues. Trimming took 6 bases from V and 4 from J, leaving 21 bases between them. The germline gives CDR1 SNHLY, CDR2 FYNNEI. It was with random hexamers that roughly 0.45 to 1 ug RNA was reverse transcribed. MiXCR was run by TCRdb on the immunoSEQ multiplex PCR reads, yielding one entry per CDR3 protein. The sample holds around 79,000 distinct CDR3 sequences; 94% are singletons and the top ten take more than 0.4%. The sequence came from a human donor with Susac syndrome. This sequence joins TRBV2 and TRBJ1-2, with a possible D match to TRBD1 (6 bases). The specimen was CD8+ T cells from PBMCs. The CDR3 reads CASSRTDPIKPYGYTF. CDR3 nucleotides: TGTGCCAGCAGCCGGACAGACCCGATTAAGCCCTATGGCTACACCTTC.